This entry concerns a single T cell receptor (beta chain). There is no known antigen for this receptor. It has no much larger one-base neighbor in the sample; base qualities were not kept. This record comes from a study of blood T cell repertoires in COVID-19 (dated by TCRdb to between 2020 and 2021). Looking at the study overall: Collaborator samples came from the United States, Italy and Spain and covered acute and convalescent phases of COVID-19. The prospective study material was composed of cDNA or gDNA derived from T cells, B-cell-depleted T cells, or PBMCs. The repertoires were made available in a free public database intended to serve as a resource for research on the immune response to SARS-CoV-2. Where available, HLA class I and class II types were taken from metadata supplied by the sample provider and were not determined by assay-based typing. The samples were drawn from two sources: the first 160 participants of the ongoing ImmuneRACE study, and about 1,300 subjects contributed by 6 global collaborators. The sample metadata nearly always contained a de-identified subject ID, COVID-19 status, age in years and sex. The dataset comprised deeply sampled blood TCRbeta repertoires from subjects exposed to, actively infected with, or recovered from COVID-19. Overall study outcomes, separate from this receptor: How much clinical and demographic metadata was included differed by source and by participant, and the metadata was provided uncurated.

Collaborating institutions collected whole blood in K2EDTA tubes following their own protocols. For TCRbeta analysis, collaborators shipped samples in one of three forms: frozen whole blood, isolated PBMCs, or DNA extracted from either of those sample types. TCRbeta CDR3 regions were amplified from genomic DNA by means of the immunoSEQ Assay, a bias-controlled multiplex PCR. The original pipeline was this. Within the assay, amplification of reference gene primers was used to estimate how many nucleated cells each sample contained. To quantify the absolute abundance of each unique TCRbeta CDR3 rearrangement, sequence reads were collapsed and filtered. For each sample, productive Simpson clonality was calculated as the square root of Simpson's diversity index across productive rearrangements. Entries here come from immuneACCESS through TCRdb and include only in-frame sequences with V and J called. Some clones fail to appear in such tables; in the studies checked, an unresolved V gene covers under half of the shortfall, and the cause of the remainder is unknown. V, J and clone size were drawn from that table, and D and trimming were deduced from the DNA. In all, the sample holds 81,000 or so clones, and 86% of those were seen once. The ten largest clones capture about 8% of the sample.

Reading from cysteine to phenylalanine, the CDR3 counts 16 amino acids. The kept DNA is CDR3 alone, 48 bases in frame from the first base. Per the germline V gene, SGDLS is the CDR1 and YYNGEE is the CDR2. The trim is 0 bases for V and 3 bases for J, with a gap of 12 bases between the germline ends. The clonotype was recovered from a man aged 45 to 65 with active COVID-19. The chain uses TRBV9 and TRBJ2-2, with an unclear D gene assignment. The sequencing input was peripheral blood. Here the CDR3 is given as CASSVGDISYTGELFF. Read as DNA, the sequence is TGTGCCAGCAGCGTAGGCGATATAAGTTACACCGGGGAGCTGTTTTTT.